This TCR beta chain emerged from a study (dated by TCRdb to the mid-2010s). Notes on the research overall: The study set out to test whether tumor-infiltrating Tregs in breast cancer get recruited from blood Tregs or are instead converted in situ from other CD4+ T cell subsets.

At the junction V is shortened by 1 base and J by 3 bases, with 13 bases in between. Reading from cysteine to phenylalanine, the CDR3 counts 15 amino acids. The CDR3 DNA has 45 bases and is translated from base 1. CDR1 and CDR2 are drawn from the germline V gene: MGHRA, YSYEKL. Tregs were isolated as CD4+CD25+CD127-/low cells. Tregs, naive and memory CD4+ T cells from tumor, blood and ipsilateral draining lymph nodes of a handful of breast cancer patients underwent full-length TCR alpha and beta sequencing. Ficoll density gradient centrifugation was used to isolate mononuclear cells from either lymph nodes or around 51 ml of peripheral blood. FACS confirmed that the sorted cell populations were more than 90% pure. This clonotype has at least ten counts. Its antigen is currently not known. No per-base quality is available; no much larger clone lies one base away. The paper as a whole reports these results and caveats: The greatest overlap of tumor-infiltrating Treg TCR alpha and beta sequences was with tumor naive CD4+ T cells, followed next by blood naive CD4+ T cells. In terms of TCR gene usage, tumor memory CD4+ T cells clustered together with blood and lymph node memory CD4+ cells, as well as with lymph node naive CD4+ cells. The larger-cohort validation was restricted to a single TCR beta V-J rearrangement rather than whole repertoires.

Amplification of full-length TCR variable regions was done by 5' RACE PCR using constant-region reverse primers, and this step was followed by semi-nested PCR with Nested Universal Primer A. Using the ReliaPrep RNA Cell Miniprep System, total RNA was extracted, and the SMARTer RACE 5'/3' Kit was then used to reverse transcribe the RNA into 5'RACE-ready cDNA. Full-length TCR alpha and beta libraries were barcoded with multiplex adaptors and sequenced on an Illumina MiSeq. For the original study's pipeline: Sequencing data were pooled across the five patients for each of nine subset-tissue groups and compared by unsupervised clustering of TCR gene usage. The Morisita-Horn index was used to calculate repertoire similarity, with shared sequences weighted by how much each contributed to each repertoire. The public sequencing data were trimmed at Q25 with fastp and processed into clonotypes with MiXCR by TCRdb, which kept only in-frame beta chains. Each CDR3 protein gets just one entry, which takes the most common genes and DNA from the rows behind it. What appears here as the V and J calls and clone size reflects TCRdb's work, not the paper's. In all, the sample holds around 44,000 distinct CDR3 sequences, and less than 25% of those were seen once. The ten largest clones take up just over 4% of the sample.

Input material: Tregs sorted from blood. Recombination joined TRBV4-1 with TRBJ2-7, with no confidently assigned D gene. The sequence was obtained from a female donor with breast cancer. The DNA sequence is given as TGCGCCAGCAGCCAAGGGGATATGGGTATCTACGAGCAGTACTTC. This translates into CASSQGDMGIYEQYF.